This paragraph covers one T cell receptor beta chain sequence. These data originate in a study of shared clonotypes between healthy human individuals. Study-wide background: Each donor had three CD4 naive, three CD4 memory, two CD8 naive and one CD8 memory plate.

The data were produced by immunoSEQ multiplex PCR, yet TCRdb's version contains in-frame clones alone and is incomplete. The top ten clones hold roughly 0.13% of a sample with some 2,400,000 clones, approximately 96% of them seen once. The V gene lost 5 bases and the J gene lost 8 bases, with 11 bases spanning the gap. Germline V gene sequence: CDR1 SGHDT, CDR2 YYEEEE. This CDR3 contains 13 residues. The sequencing sample was made of naive CD4+ T cells sorted from blood. Subset of the sample: CD45RA+ positively selected. This clonotype originated in a young man in good health. The V call is TRBV5-6, the J call TRBJ1-6; D not certain. CDR3 region: CASSLTTDSPLHF. CDR3 DNA: TGTGCCAGCAGTCTGACAACCGATTCACCCCTCCACTTT.